The 10 T cell receptor beta chains presented below share a single source sample, sequenced in a study of cytomegalovirus exposure and HLA in healthy donors. The primer mix had 60 Vbeta and 13 Jbeta primers. Libraries were prepared by immunoSEQ multiplex PCR; TCRdb keeps only in-frame clonotypes and omits some of them. The sample yields 100,000 to 150,000 clones, about 83% seen once. Material: PBMCs. The receptors were sampled from a middle-aged woman in good health and CMV-seropositive.

The chain uses TRBV5-8 and TRBJ2-1; 9 bases line up with TRBD2. This CDR3 contains 15 residues. Looked up from germline, CDR1 is SGHTS and CDR2 is YDEGEE. Trimming took 2 bases from V and 9 from J; bases not matched to a gene: 9. Here the CDR3 reads CASSFAGGPGGEQFF. CDR3 nucleotides: TGTGCCAGCAGCTTCGCGGGAGGGCCGGGCGGTGAGCAGTTCTTC.

CDR3 amino acids: CASSYQGPSNTEAFF. As DNA, the CDR3 is TGTGCCAGCAGTTACCAGGGTCCTTCGAACACTGAAGCTTTCTTT. The rearrangement uses TRBV6-5 and TRBJ1-1; TRBD1 is a possible D gene (5 bases). Between the trimmed V and J ends, which lost 2 bases and 1 base, there was a span of 11 bases. The length of the CDR3 is 15 residues. Looked up from germline, CDR1 is MNHEY and CDR2 is SVGAGI.

This clone was seen a single time. The chain combines TRBV5-1 with TRBJ1-1; TRBD1 aligns across 7 bases. There are 13 residues in the CDR3. Germline loops: CDR1 SGHRS, CDR2 YFSETQ. V lost 5 bases, J lost 1 base, and 2 bases stayed unmatched. CDR3 loop: CASRRQGNTEAFF. DNA for the CDR3: TGCGCCAGCAGACGACAGGGGAACACTGAAGCTTTCTTT.

The chain combines TRBV14 with TRBJ1-1, with 7 bases aligning to TRBD1. CDR3 length: 14 amino acids. CDR1 SGHDN and CDR2 FVKESK come from the germline V gene. V was clipped by 1 base and J by 4 bases; unmatched bases: 3. The CDR3 loop reads CASSQGQGPTEAFF. The DNA for the CDR3 is TGTGCCAGCAGCCAAGGACAGGGACCCACTGAAGCTTTCTTT. Filled out from reference TRBV14 and TRBJ1-1, the complete variable domain reads EAGVTQFPSHSVIEKGQTVTLRCDPISGHDNLYWYRRVMGKEIKFLLHFVKESKQDESGMPNNRFLAERTGGTYSTLKVQPAELEDSGVYFCASSQGQGPTEAFFGQGTRLTVV.

This chain connects TRBV14 to TRBJ2-1, with TRBD2 matching 9 bases. V dropped 8 bases and J dropped 8; count of bases not matched to a gene: 10. The CDR3 contains 14 residues. Germline CDR1 and CDR2: SGHDN and FVKESK. CDR3 amino acids: CASGLAGVFDEQFF. Written as DNA, the CDR3 is TGTGCCAGCGGTTTAGCGGGAGTTTTTGATGAGCAGTTCTTC.

The rearrangement joins TRBV10-3 to TRBJ2-7; 9 bases are a match to TRBD1. V was pared by 3 bases and J by 11 bases, with 14 bases of the junction left unmatched. This CDR3 comprises 15 residues. Germline values: CDR1 ENHRY, CDR2 SYGVKD. The CDR3 loop reads CAISDRTGVMSGEYF. Here the CDR3 DNA reads TGTGCCATCAGTGATAGGACAGGGGTGATGTCTGGAGAGTACTTC.

This clone was seen a few times. The chain recombines TRBV5-1 with TRBJ2-5, with D perhaps matching TRBD1 (5 bases). The CDR3 loop spans 14 amino acids. Germline CDR1 and CDR2: SGHRS and YFSETQ. V was trimmed by 0 bases and J by 4 bases, leaving 10 bases between them. The CDR3 loop is CASSLAIGAETQYF. DNA for the CDR3: TGCGCCAGCAGCTTGGCTATTGGGGCAGAGACCCAGTACTTC.

The chain combines TRBV29-1 with TRBJ2-5; TRBD1 is a possible D gene (6 bases). V lost 0 bases to trimming and J lost 5 bases, with 19 bases between them. The CDR3 loop spans 16 amino acids. Germline V gene data show CDR1 as SQVTM and CDR2 as ANQGSEA. Here the CDR3 DNA reads TGCAGCGTTGAAGATCTCACAGGGAAGGGGCAGGAGACCCAGTACTTC. Its translation: CSVEDLTGKGQETQYF.

V is TRBV5-4 and J is TRBJ2-7, with 9 bases lining up with TRBD1. This CDR3 has 15 residues. The germline V gene has CDR1 SGHNT and CDR2 YYREEE (reference sequence). V shed 4 bases and J 3 bases; nucleotides not matched to a gene: 8. The CDR3 DNA sequence: TGTGCCAGCAGCACATCGGGGACAGGGATCTACGAGCAGTACTTC. Protein sequence: CASSTSGTGIYEQYF.

The V and J genes are TRBV12-5 and TRBJ2-1; the match to TRBD1 covers 7 bases. From germline, CDR1 is LGHNT and CDR2 FRNRAP. This CDR3 contains 15 residues. Germline trimming cut 7 bases from V and 4 bases from J; bases unmatched to any gene: 10. For the CDR3, the DNA is TGTGCTAGTGATACTGGGACAGAAGCGTACAATGAGCAGTTCTTC. Protein product: CASDTGTEAYNEQFF. Based on the CDR3 plus reference TRBV12-5 and TRBJ2-1, the full variable domain is DARVTQTPRHKVTEMGQEVTMRCQPILGHNTVFWYRQTMMQGLELLAYFRNRAPLDDSGMPKDRFSAEMPDATLATLKIQPSEPRDSAVYFCASDTGTEAYNEQFFGPGTRLTVL.